This is a list of T cell receptor beta chains from one sample in a study of cytomegalovirus exposure and HLA in healthy donors. Assay used: immunoSEQ multiplex PCR; TCRdb lists only in-frame clones, some missing. The table includes 150,000 to 200,000 clones, around 86% detected once. Sequencing was done on a sample of PBMCs. Receptors originate from a man between 45 and 60 years old in good health and CMV-seropositive. The CDR3 runs from the conserved cysteine through the conserved F or W. The order of the fields is V gene, CDR3 length, CDR3 protein.

TRBV28	16	CASSPTGTGNTGELFF
TRBV27	13	CASRWGENTEAFF
TRBV5-1	16	CASSPQKGRVGTEAFF
TRBV4-1	13	CASRPTGNTEAFF
TRBV11-2	13	CASSSGGSYEQYF
TRBV5-1	15	CASRSRQGADNEQFF
TRBV2	14	CATKVDLAGREQYF
TRBV11-3	16	CASSLGVGGRRQDQHF
TRBV28	16	CASSSGSYNSGNTIYF
TRBV29-1	11	CSVDLDRAIYF
TRBV7-3	16	CASSLGPGQAAGELFF
TRBV28	12	CASSYSPTEAFF
TRBV9	15	CASSVASGGGYGYTF
TRBV7-3	17	CASSPTAGAYPTDTQYF
TRBV4-1	13	CASSPSASYEQYF
TRBV9	17	CASSPPPTFGIQETQYF
TRBV6-5	13	CASSPGGTRGYTF
TRBV5-1	12	CASSLPGETQYF
TRBV5-5	16	CASSRELAGGRDTQYF
TRBV6-1	16	CASSEKRTTNQETQYF
TRBV30	16	CAWSDGTAVMNTEAFF
TRBV18	14	CASSPGRENRGAFF
TRBV5-8	15	CASSTGQGADDTQYF
TRBV5-4	14	CASSLSQQGNEQFF
TRBV19	14	CASSTTTGAQGYTF
TRBV21-1	14	CASKPGQSQETQYF
TRBV5-4	15	CASSLAPGVPDTQYF
TRBV7-9	19	CASSWGGRDSASGANVLTF
TRBV19	14	CASSPQLSGNTIYF
TRBV21-1	16	CASSKDRGRMNTEAFF
TRBV28	13	CASRRGGKNIQYF
TRBV7-2	16	CASSPQQGGVPGELFF
TRBV6-5	15	CASSLTGGSTDTQYF
TRBV30	13	CAWSQGVNTEAFF
TRBV4-1	17	CASSLKLLAGGTDTQYF
TRBV19	15	CASSVLAGGRETQYF
TRBV6-5	15	CASSRAGTGDYEQYF